This TCR beta chain was identified during a study of T cells in Graves' hyperthyroidism and ophthalmopathy. V was clipped by 0 bases and J by 2 bases; unmatched bases: 5. CDR1 is SGHRS and CDR2 is YFSETQ in the germline V gene. The CDR3 has 17 residues. This clonotype was seen at least ten times. TCR beta CDR3 region amplification was performed from RNA transcripts. HTBI primers were the set used in a first-round RT-PCR of the TCR CDR3. TCRdb analysed the multiplex PCR reads with MiXCR anew, one entry per CDR3 protein. The table includes some 250,000 distinct CDR3 sequences, less than 15% detected once.

The chain is built from TRBV5-1 and TRBJ2-1, with 10 bases identical to TRBD2. This sequence was found in a woman aged 40 to 55 with Graves' hyperthyroidism that later progressed to Graves' ophthalmopathy. Sequencing was done on a sample of blood. The CDR3 nucleotides read TGCGCCAGCAGCTTGGCCACTAGCGGGAAGACCTACAATGAGCAGTTCTTC. Translating it yields CASSLATSGKTYNEQFF.